This T cell receptor beta chain originates from a study of identical twins. The CDR3 runs to 18 residues. Unique molecular identifiers were present on the cDNA, which also gained a universal primer site by template switching. TCRdb fed the 5' RACE reads into MiXCR, producing one record per CDR3 protein. Of 1.5 million to 2 million distinct CDR3 sequences in the sample, roughly 35% were seen once. Study-wide points: Twins shared out-of-frame alpha sequences with excess low generation probability. Conclusions leaned on cross-sectional statistical analysis and did not track the same donors over time. Cord blood's abundant beta clonotypes had fewer insertions, unlike memory repertoires.

The sample holds a few counts of this clonotype. Its matching antigen is unknown. The sequencing sample was made of cord blood. V usage is TRBV21-1 and J usage is TRBJ1-2; the DNA was not compared with TRBD1, the D call given in the table. TRBV21-1 constitutes a pseudogene. This clonotype originated in a newborn girl in good health. The CDR3 loop is CASSKGPDRGGGIYGYTF. CDR3 in DNA: TGTGCCAGCAGCAAAGGACCAGATAGGGGGGGGGGAATCTATGGCTACACCTTC.